This entry concerns a single TCR beta chain. The CDR3 length is 15 residues. Germline V lookup: CDR1 SEHNR, CDR2 FQNEAQ (reference sequence). This sample stems from a study of T cells after posttransplantation cyclophosphamide. Control samples came 1 year after myeloablative marrow transplants with methotrexate plus calcineurin inhibitor. TCRdb's table, derived via immunoSEQ multiplex PCR, lists solely in-frame clones and lacks some. Of roughly 17,000 clones listed, 85% were seen once; the top ten hold around 28%. This sequence joins TRBV7-9 and TRBJ2-5, with TRBD2 matching 9 bases. The DNA end is a closer match to TRBJ2-7, so the J assignment may be wrong. The specimen comprised PBMCs, sampled after allogeneic stem cell transplant with calcineurin inhibitor and methotrexate. The source is a female patient aged 18 to 35 who received an allogeneic stem cell transplant from an unrelated donor, was CMV-positive, and had acute and chronic GVHD. The graft donor may have given rise to some T cells. This chain's CDR3 is CASSDMAGGDHEQYF. CDR3 bases: TGTGCCAGCAGCGACATGGCGGGAGGGGACCACGAGCAGTACTTC.